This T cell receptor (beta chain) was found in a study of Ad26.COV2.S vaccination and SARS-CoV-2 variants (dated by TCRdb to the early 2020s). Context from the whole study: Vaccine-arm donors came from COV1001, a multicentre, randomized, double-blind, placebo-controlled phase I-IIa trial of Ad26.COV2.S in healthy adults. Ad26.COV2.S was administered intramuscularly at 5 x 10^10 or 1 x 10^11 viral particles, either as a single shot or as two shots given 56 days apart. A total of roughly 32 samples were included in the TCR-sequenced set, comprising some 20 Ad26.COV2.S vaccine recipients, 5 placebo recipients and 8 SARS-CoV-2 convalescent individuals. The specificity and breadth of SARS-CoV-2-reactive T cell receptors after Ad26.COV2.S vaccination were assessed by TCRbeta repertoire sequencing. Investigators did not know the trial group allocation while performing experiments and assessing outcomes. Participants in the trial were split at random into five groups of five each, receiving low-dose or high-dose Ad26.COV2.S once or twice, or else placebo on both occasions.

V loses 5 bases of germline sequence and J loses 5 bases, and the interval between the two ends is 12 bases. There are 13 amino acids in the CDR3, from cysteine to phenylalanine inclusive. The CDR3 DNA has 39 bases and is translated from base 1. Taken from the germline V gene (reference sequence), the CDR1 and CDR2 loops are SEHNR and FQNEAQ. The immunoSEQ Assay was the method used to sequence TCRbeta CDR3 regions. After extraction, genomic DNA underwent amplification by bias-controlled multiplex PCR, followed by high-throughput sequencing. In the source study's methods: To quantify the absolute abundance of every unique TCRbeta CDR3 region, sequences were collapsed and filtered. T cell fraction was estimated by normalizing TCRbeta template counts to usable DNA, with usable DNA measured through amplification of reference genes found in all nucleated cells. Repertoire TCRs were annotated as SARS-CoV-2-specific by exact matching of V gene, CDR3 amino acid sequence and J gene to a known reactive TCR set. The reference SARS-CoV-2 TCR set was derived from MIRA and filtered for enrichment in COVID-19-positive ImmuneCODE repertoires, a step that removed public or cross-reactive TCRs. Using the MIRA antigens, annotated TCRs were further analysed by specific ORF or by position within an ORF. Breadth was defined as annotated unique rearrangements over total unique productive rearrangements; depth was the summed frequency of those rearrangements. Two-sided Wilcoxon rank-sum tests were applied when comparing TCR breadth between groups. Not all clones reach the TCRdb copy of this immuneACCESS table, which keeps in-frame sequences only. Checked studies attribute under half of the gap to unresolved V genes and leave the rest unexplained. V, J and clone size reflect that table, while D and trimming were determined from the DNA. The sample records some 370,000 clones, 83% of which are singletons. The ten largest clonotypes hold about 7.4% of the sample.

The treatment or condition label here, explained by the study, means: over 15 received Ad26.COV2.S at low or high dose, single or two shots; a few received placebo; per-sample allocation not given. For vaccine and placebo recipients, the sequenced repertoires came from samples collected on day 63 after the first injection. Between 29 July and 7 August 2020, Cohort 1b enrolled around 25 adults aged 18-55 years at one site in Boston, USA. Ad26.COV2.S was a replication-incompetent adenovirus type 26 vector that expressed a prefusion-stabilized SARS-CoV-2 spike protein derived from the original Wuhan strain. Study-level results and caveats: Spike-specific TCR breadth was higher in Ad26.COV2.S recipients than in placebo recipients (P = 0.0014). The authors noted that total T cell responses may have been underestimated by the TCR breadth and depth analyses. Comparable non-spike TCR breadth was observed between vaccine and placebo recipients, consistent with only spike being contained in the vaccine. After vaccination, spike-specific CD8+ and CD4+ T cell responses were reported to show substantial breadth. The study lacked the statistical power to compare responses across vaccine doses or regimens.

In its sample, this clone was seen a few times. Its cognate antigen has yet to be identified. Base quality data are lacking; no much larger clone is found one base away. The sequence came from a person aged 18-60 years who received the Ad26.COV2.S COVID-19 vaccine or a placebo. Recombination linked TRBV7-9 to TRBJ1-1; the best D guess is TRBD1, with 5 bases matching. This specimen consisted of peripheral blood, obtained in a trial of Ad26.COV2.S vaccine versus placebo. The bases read TGTGCCAGCAGCCCCAGACAGCCTACTGAAGCTTTCTTT. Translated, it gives CASSPRQPTEAFF.